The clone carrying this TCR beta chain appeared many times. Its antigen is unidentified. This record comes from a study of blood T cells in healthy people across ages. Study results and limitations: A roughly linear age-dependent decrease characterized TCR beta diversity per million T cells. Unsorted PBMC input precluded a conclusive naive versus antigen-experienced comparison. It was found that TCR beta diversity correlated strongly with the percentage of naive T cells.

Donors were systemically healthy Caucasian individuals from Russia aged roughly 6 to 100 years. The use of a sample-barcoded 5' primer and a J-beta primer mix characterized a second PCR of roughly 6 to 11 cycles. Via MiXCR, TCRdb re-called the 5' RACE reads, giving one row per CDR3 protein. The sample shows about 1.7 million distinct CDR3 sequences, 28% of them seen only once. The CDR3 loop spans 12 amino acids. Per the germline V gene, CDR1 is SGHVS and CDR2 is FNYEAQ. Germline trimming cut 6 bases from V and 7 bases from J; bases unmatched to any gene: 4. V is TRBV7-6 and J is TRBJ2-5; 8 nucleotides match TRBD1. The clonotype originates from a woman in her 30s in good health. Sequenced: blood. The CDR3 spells CASSPGTGTQYF. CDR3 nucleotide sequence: TGTGCCAGCAGTCCCGGGACAGGGACCCAGTACTTC.